Listed below are T cell receptor beta chains from one sample, sequenced in a study of shared clonotypes between healthy human individuals. The protocol was immunoSEQ multiplex PCR, while the TCRdb copy is restricted to in-frame clones and leaves out a portion. Found here are about 1,800,000 clones, just under 95% of them singletons; the top ten hold more than 0.9%. The material sequenced was naive CD8+ T cells sorted from blood. The receptors were gathered from a man between 18 and 35 years old in good health. The CDR3 runs from the conserved cysteine through the conserved F or W. Fields, in order: CDR3 DNA, CDR3 protein, D gene, J gene, clone size, V gene. The D gene is left open where the match is weak. Size is omitted from some rows. Given values are once, few, many or a class for expanded clones.

DNA: TGTGCCAGCAGCGTAGTCGGCCCAACCGGGGAGGGTGGAGAGACCCAGTACTTC; CDR3: CASSVVGPTGEGGETQYF; D: TRBD2; J: TRBJ2-5; size: NA; V: TRBV9
DNA: TGTGCCACCAGCAGAGTGCCTACAGGGGGGGAGCTGTTTTTT; CDR3: CATSRVPTGGELFF; D: NA; J: TRBJ2-2; size: NA; V: TRBV15
DNA: TGTGCCAGCAGCTCGCTCCGGGGGGTTCACAATGAGCAGTTCTTC; CDR3: CASSSLRGVHNEQFF; D: TRBD2; J: TRBJ2-1; size: NA; V: TRBV11-3
DNA: TGTGCCAGCAGTCGTGGGGTTGGGGCAAACTATGGCTACACCTTC; CDR3: CASSRGVGANYGYTF; D: NA; J: TRBJ1-2; size: NA; V: TRBV6-1
DNA: TGCGCCAGCAGCTTGGGAGACTCGAACACTGAAGCTTTCTTT; CDR3: CASSLGDSNTEAFF; D: NA; J: TRBJ1-1; size: NA; V: TRBV5-1
DNA: TGTGCCAGCAGTTTAGGACAGGGTATACCCCTCGAGCAGTACTTC; CDR3: CASSLGQGIPLEQYF; D: TRBD1; J: TRBJ2-7; size: NA; V: TRBV6-5
DNA: TGTGCCAGTAGTTCCCTCGGATACACTGAAGCTTTCTTT; CDR3: CASSSLGYTEAFF; D: NA; J: TRBJ1-1; size: NA; V: TRBV19
DNA: TGTGCCAGCAGCTCCTATTGGACGGATGAGCAGTACTTC; CDR3: CASSSYWTDEQYF; D: NA; J: TRBJ2-7; size: NA; V: TRBV7-9
DNA: TGTGCCAGCAGTGAGAGGGGGAGCACAGATACGCAGTATTTT; CDR3: CASSERGSTDTQYF; D: NA; J: TRBJ2-3; size: NA; V: TRBV28
DNA: TGTGCCAGCAGCTTGGGACTGGGTGGCCAGCCCCAGCATTTT; CDR3: CASSLGLGGQPQHF; D: NA; J: TRBJ1-5; size: NA; V: TRBV5-6
DNA: TGTGCCAGCAGTGACGCCAATAGCTCCTACGAGCAGTACTTC; CDR3: CASSDANSSYEQYF; D: NA; J: TRBJ2-7; size: NA; V: TRBV2
DNA: TGTGCCAGCAGCGTAGCGGCTAGCGGGGCCTACGAGCAGTACTTC; CDR3: CASSVAASGAYEQYF; D: TRBD2; J: TRBJ2-7; size: NA; V: TRBV9
DNA: TGTGCCAGCAGCGTTGGGGGGACGGCCATAGAGCAGTACTTC; CDR3: CASSVGGTAIEQYF; D: NA; J: TRBJ2-7; size: NA; V: TRBV9
DNA: TGTGCCAGCAGTAACGAGCGGGGAACATCCTACGAGCAGTACTTC; CDR3: CASSNERGTSYEQYF; D: TRBD2; J: TRBJ2-7; size: NA; V: TRBV27
DNA: TGTGCCAGCAGCGACCAGGGTTCACCCCTCCACTTT; CDR3: CASSDQGSPLHF; D: NA; J: TRBJ1-6; size: NA; V: TRBV7-9
DNA: TGTGCCAGCAGCTTAGCTGAGCGGAATGAGCAGTTCTTC; CDR3: CASSLAERNEQFF; D: NA; J: TRBJ2-1; size: NA; V: TRBV7-9
DNA: TGTGCCAGCAGCCTTAGCGGGACCTACAATGAGCAGTTCTTC; CDR3: CASSLSGTYNEQFF; D: TRBD2; J: TRBJ2-1; size: NA; V: TRBV13
DNA: TGTGCCAGCAGTCCCACCGGGACAGGGTATGACGAGCAGTACTTC; CDR3: CASSPTGTGYDEQYF; D: TRBD1; J: TRBJ2-7; size: NA; V: TRBV27
DNA: TGTGCCAGCAGCTTAGTAGCCGGGAGTATCTCCTACAATGAGCAGTTCTTC; CDR3: CASSLVAGSISYNEQFF; D: NA; J: TRBJ2-1; size: NA; V: TRBV11-2
DNA: TGTGCCTCCGGGACTAGCGTCTACGAGCAGTACTTC; CDR3: CASGTSVYEQYF; D: TRBD2; J: TRBJ2-7; size: NA; V: TRBV30
DNA: TGTGCCAGCAGCCAAGACGAGCATCTCTACACCGGGGAGCTGTTTTTT; CDR3: CASSQDEHLYTGELFF; D: NA; J: TRBJ2-2; size: NA; V: TRBV14
DNA: TGTGCCAGTATCGGCTTTGGCACAGATACGCAGTATTTT; CDR3: CASIGFGTDTQYF; D: NA; J: TRBJ2-3; size: NA; V: TRBV19
DNA: TGTGCCAGCAGGCACACTCTAGCTCAGGGGGCAGAGGGTGGCTACACCTTC; CDR3: CASRHTLAQGAEGGYTF; D: TRBD1; J: TRBJ1-2; size: once; V: TRBV5-4
DNA: TGTGCCAGCAGCTCGATTGGGGAACCGGGACAGGGAGGGGAAAAACTGTTTTTT; CDR3: CASSSIGEPGQGGEKLFF; D: TRBD1; J: TRBJ1-4; size: NA; V: TRBV7-9
DNA: TGTGCCAGCAGCGACCGGGACTTCGGTTCCTACGAGCAGTACTTC; CDR3: CASSDRDFGSYEQYF; D: NA; J: TRBJ2-7; size: NA; V: TRBV7-9
DNA: TGTGCCAGCAGCTTAGTACCGGGCAGGGAAGAGACCCAGTACTTC; CDR3: CASSLVPGREETQYF; D: NA; J: TRBJ2-5; size: NA; V: TRBV7-6
DNA: TGTGCCAGCACTGGAGATACGCAGTATTTT; CDR3: CASTGDTQYF; D: NA; J: TRBJ2-3; size: NA; V: TRBV11-2
DNA: TGCGCCAGCAGCCAAGGGGGGGCACGTACCTCCTACGAGCAGTACTTC; CDR3: CASSQGGARTSYEQYF; D: NA; J: TRBJ2-7; size: NA; V: TRBV4-1
DNA: TGTGCCAGCAGTTACTCGATTTTTAATCTAGATACGCAGTATTTT; CDR3: CASSYSIFNLDTQYF; D: NA; J: TRBJ2-3; size: NA; V: TRBV6-6
DNA: TGTGCCAGCAGCTCACACAACATAGCGACCTACAATGAGCAGTTCTTC; CDR3: CASSSHNIATYNEQFF; D: NA; J: TRBJ2-1; size: once; V: TRBV5-6
DNA: TGTGCCAGCAGTTTACGACATCTAGCGGGGGGGCCCCACGAGCAGTACTTC; CDR3: CASSLRHLAGGPHEQYF; D: TRBD2; J: TRBJ2-7; size: NA; V: TRBV28
DNA: TGTGCCAGCAGCCCCGGGACTAGCGAGTACAATGAGCAGTTCTTC; CDR3: CASSPGTSEYNEQFF; D: TRBD2; J: TRBJ2-1; size: NA; V: TRBV13
DNA: TGTGCCAGCAGCTCTACCGGGACAGGGAAGTCCTACGAGCAGTACTTC; CDR3: CASSSTGTGKSYEQYF; D: TRBD1; J: TRBJ2-7; size: NA; V: TRBV7-9
DNA: TGTGCCAGCAGTGACCCGGATCCGGGACTAGCGGGGGACCGCACAGATACGCAGTATTTT; CDR3: CASSDPDPGLAGDRTDTQYF; D: TRBD2; J: TRBJ2-3; size: NA; V: TRBV6-1
DNA: TGTGCCAGCAGTTACTCGTATCCTGTGAATCAGCCCCAGCATTTT; CDR3: CASSYSYPVNQPQHF; D: NA; J: TRBJ1-5; size: NA; V: TRBV6-5